The 27 T cell receptor beta chains reported below all come from one sample, sequenced in a study of blood T cell repertoires in COVID-19. Clones were read by immunoSEQ multiplex PCR, and TCRdb kept only the in-frame ones, dropping some. The repertoire includes about 41,000 clones, more than 70% of them detected once, and under 55% sits in the top ten. Sequences were obtained from peripheral blood. The receptors stem from a woman over 75 with active or convalescent COVID-19.

V usage is TRBV9 and J usage is TRBJ2-6, with 7 bases that match TRBD1. Germline CDR1 SGDLS, CDR2 YYNGEE. The CDR3 is made up of 17 amino acids. The junction had 5 bases not matched to a gene; V was cut back by 2 bases and J by 0 bases. CDR3 sequence (DNA): TGTGCCAGCAGCGTGAGGGACAGCCTCTCTGGGGCCAACGTCCTGACTTTC. Amino acid sequence: CASSVRDSLSGANVLTF.

The chain recombines TRBV5-5 with TRBJ1-3, with 7 nucleotides matching TRBD1. The CDR3 sequence is 17 residues long. Germline-derived CDR1 and CDR2 are SGHKS and YYEKEE (reference sequence). With 0 bases clipped from V and 5 bases from J, the junction kept 11 bases outside the gene matches. CDR3 sequence (DNA): TGTGCCAGCAGCTTGGCCGATGAAAAGACAGGGAGAAACACCATATATTTT. It encodes CASSLADEKTGRNTIYF. The full variable domain, rest sourced from reference TRBV5-5 and TRBJ1-3, is DAGVTQSPTHLIKTRGQQVTLRCSPISGHKSVSWYQQVLGQGPQFIFQYYEKEERGRGNFPDRFSARQFPNYSSELNVNALLLGDSALYLCASSLADEKTGRNTIYFGEGSWLTVV.

The V call is TRBV20-1, the J call TRBJ2-7; D is uncertain. Trimming left V 2 bases short and J 4 bases short, with 6 bases between. The CDR3 totals 11 residues. Looked up from germline, CDR1 is DFQATT and CDR2 is SNEGSKA (reference sequence). Here the CDR3 DNA reads TGCAGTGCTAGACCACAATACGAGCAGTACTTC. Translation: CSARPQYEQYF.

The V and J genes are TRBV28 and TRBJ1-2, with D possibly matching TRBD1 (5 bases). CDR1 and CDR2 from the germline V gene are MDHEN and SYDVKM. The CDR3 totals 13 residues. The V gene lost 2 bases and the J gene lost 8 bases, with 12 bases spanning the gap. The CDR3 nucleotides read TGTGCCAGCAGTTTAGGAAGACAGCACGGCTACACCTTC. Translating gives CASSLGRQHGYTF.

This sequence joins TRBV9 and TRBJ2-1, with 13 bases identical to TRBD2. Per germline, CDR1 SGDLS and CDR2 YYNGEE. There are 17 residues in the CDR3. The V segment lost 3 bases and the J segment 6 bases; nucleotides outside the gene matches: 9. The CDR3: CASSDPLAGGWANEQFF. The CDR3 DNA reads as TGTGCCAGCAGCGATCCACTAGCGGGAGGGTGGGCCAATGAGCAGTTCTTC.

The CDR3 bases are TGTGCCAGCAGCTTAGACGGGAGGCAGGCGGCCAATGAGCAGTTCTTC. It specifies CASSLDGRQAANEQFF. The chain recombines TRBV11-3 with TRBJ2-1, with 7 bases that match TRBD2. V gave up 0 bases and J gave up 6 bases; unmatched junction bases: 8. The CDR3 contains 16 residues. Germline values: CDR1 SGHNT, CDR2 YENEEA.

By share, this clone ranks as large. The rearrangement links TRBV27 to TRBJ1-3; tentatively, D is TRBD1 (5 bases). The CDR3 contains 15 residues. From germline, CDR1 is MNHEY and CDR2 SMNVEV (reference sequence). Trimming shortened V by 5 bases and J by 0 bases, and 11 bases separated the two germline ends. CDR3 in DNA: TGTGCCAGCAGTCTGGGACTCAACTCTGGAAACACCATATATTTT. It codes for CASSLGLNSGNTIYF.

V is TRBV19 and J is TRBJ2-7, with 9 nucleotides matching TRBD2. Germline V gives CDR1 LNHDA, CDR2 SQIVND (reference sequence). The CDR3 loop spans 16 amino acids. V lost 5 bases and J lost 1; bases outside the gene matches: 9. The CDR3 coding sequence is TGTGCCAGTAGTGCGGGACTAGCTGAATATTCCTACGAGCAGTACTTC. Its protein is CASSAGLAEYSYEQYF.

This chain connects TRBV4-1 to TRBJ1-3; D is unclear. The germline V and J ends were trimmed by 4 bases and 8 bases, with 12 bases remaining between them. This CDR3 spans 13 amino acids. CDR1 is MGHRA and CDR2 is YSYEKL in the germline V gene. The CDR3 sequence is CASSRLSVDTIYF. The DNA of the CDR3 is TGCGCCAGCAGCCGACTGTCTGTGGACACCATATATTTT.

This clone was recorded a few times. The chain carries TRBV20-1 and TRBJ2-1; the match to TRBD2 covers 10 bases. V shed 3 bases, J shed 9 bases, and the junction held 11 bases outside the gene matches. The CDR3 consists of 15 residues. CDR1 and CDR2 (germline): DFQATT, SNEGSKA (reference sequence). The CDR3 bases are TGCAGTGCTAGTAACTCAGCGGGAGGGCTAGTTGAGCAGTTCTTC. Its translation is CSASNSAGGLVEQFF.

The rearrangement uses TRBV3-1 (or the pseudogene TRBV3-2) and TRBJ2-5, with 7 bases matching TRBD2. Germline V gene data show CDR1 as LGHDT and CDR2 as YNNKEL (reference sequence). The CDR3 covers 15 residues. J lost 5 bases, V lost 3 bases, and 9 bases had no gene match. The CDR3 region is CASSQSPVREETQYF. The CDR3 DNA is TGTGCCAGCAGCCAGAGTCCTGTGCGGGAGGAGACCCAGTACTTC.

This clone was counted once. This sequence joins TRBV18 and TRBJ2-2; D uncertain. The V end lost 6 bases, the J end lost 4 bases, and 12 bases lay between the germline ends. Per germline, CDR1 KGHSH and CDR2 LQKENI. The CDR3 is 14 amino acids. The CDR3 sequence is CASSPTQVTGELFF. The CDR3 nucleotides are TGTGCCAGCTCCCCGACCCAGGTCACCGGGGAGCTGTTTTTT.

The chain carries TRBV5-1 and TRBJ2-1; tentatively, D is TRBD2 (6 bases). Germline V lookup: CDR1 SGHRS, CDR2 YFSETQ. Trimming pared 2 bases from V and 2 bases from J, leaving 11 bases between. The CDR3 spans 15 residues. CDR3 bases: TGCGCCAGCAGCTTCGCGACTAGTGCCTACAATGAGCAGTTCTTC. Residues: CASSFATSAYNEQFF.

This clone was observed a handful of times. The chain carries TRBV7-3 and TRBJ2-1; 12 positions match TRBD2. The CDR3 contains 15 residues. Germline values: CDR1 SGHTA, CDR2 FQGTGA. Trimming removed 5 bases from V and 5 bases from J; junction bases left unmatched: 4. CDR3 nucleotides: TGTGCCAGCAGCCCCGGGACTAGCGGGCACAATGAGCAGTTCTTC. Translation: CASSPGTSGHNEQFF.

The chain is built from TRBV5-4 and TRBJ2-6; tentative D call: TRBD2 (6 bases). This CDR3 is 19 amino acids long. V lost 6 bases and J lost 4, with 26 bases in between. Germline V lookup: CDR1 SGHNT, CDR2 YYREEE (reference sequence). For the CDR3, the DNA is TGTGCCAGCACCTCCTGGCGGAGGGGTTACTCTGAGGGGGCCAACGTCCTGACTTTC. Amino acids: CASTSWRRGYSEGANVLTF.

The chain employs TRBV10-3 and TRBJ1-4, with TRBD1 matching over 9 bases. Per the germline V gene, CDR1 is ENHRY and CDR2 is SYGVKD. The ends lost 6 bases at V and 4 bases at J; junction bases unmatched: 6. The CDR3 length is 15 residues. The CDR3 loop reads CAIRPGQGDNEKLFF. The DNA of the CDR3 is TGTGCCATCAGACCGGGACAGGGTGATAATGAAAAACTGTTTTTT.

This clone occurred once. The chain uses TRBV6-6 and TRBJ1-4, with unresolved D. Deletions cut 3 bases from V and 7 bases from J, with 9 bases between. This CDR3 has 13 residues. Germline CDR1 MNHNY, CDR2 SVGAGI (reference sequence). CDR3 in DNA: TGTGCCAGCAGTTATAGCCCGAGTGAAAAACTGTTTTTT. This gives the protein CASSYSPSEKLFF.

This sequence joins TRBV5-8 and TRBJ2-5; D is possibly TRBD2 (5 bases). The CDR3 runs 11 residues. The ends were cut back, 4 bases at V and 7 bases at J, with 8 bases in the middle. Germline assignment: CDR1 SGHTS and CDR2 YDEGEE. The CDR3 nucleotides are TGTGCCAGCAGCCGCGAGGGGACCCAGTACTTC. Its translation: CASSREGTQYF.

The chain links TRBV7-3 to TRBJ2-5; TRBD2 aligns across 9 bases. V shed 5 bases, J shed 2 bases, and the junction held 3 bases outside the gene matches. Germline V gives CDR1 SGHTA, CDR2 FQGTGA. This CDR3 is built from 14 residues. The CDR3 sequence: CASSALAGQETQYF. The CDR3 DNA follows: TGTGCCAGCAGCGCACTAGCGGGTCAAGAGACCCAGTACTTC.

The chain links TRBV3-1 (or the pseudogene TRBV3-2) to TRBJ1-6, with 8 bases aligning to TRBD1. CDR1 LGHDT and CDR2 YNNKEL come from the germline V gene (reference sequence). V dropped 4 bases and J dropped 9; count of bases not matched to a gene: 11. This CDR3 is 16 amino acids long. The CDR3 nucleotides read TGTGCCAGCAGCCCCTTCTCGACAGGGGTGCTTTCACCCCTCCACTTT. Amino acids: CASSPFSTGVLSPLHF.

The chain is built from TRBV28 and TRBJ1-1; the D gene is possibly TRBD1 (5 bases). V lost 8 bases, J lost 0 bases, and 7 bases lay in between. Looked up from germline, CDR1 is MDHEN and CDR2 is SYDVKM. The CDR3 extends over 12 amino acids. The CDR3 bases are TGTGCCAGCGACAGCCTGAACACTGAAGCTTTCTTT. It codes for CASDSLNTEAFF.

The rearrangement joins TRBV5-1 to TRBJ2-1; 10 positions match TRBD2. Germline V lookup: CDR1 SGHRS, CDR2 YFSETQ. V lost 1 base, J lost 7 bases, and 8 bases stayed unmatched. CDR3 length: 16 residues. Here the CDR3 DNA reads TGCGCCAGCAGCTTGTGGGCTAGCGGGAGTGGTAATGAGCAGTTCTTC. Translating gives CASSLWASGSGNEQFF. Filled out from reference TRBV5-1 and TRBJ2-1, the complete variable domain reads KAGVTQTPRYLIKTRGQQVTLSCSPISGHRSVSWYQQTPGQGLQFLFEYFSETQRNKGNFPGRFSGRQFSNSRSEMNVSTLELGDSALYLCASSLWASGSGNEQFFGPGTRLTVL.

The V call is TRBV28, the J call TRBJ2-1; D may be TRBD2 (5 bases). The germline V gene has CDR1 MDHEN and CDR2 SYDVKM. The CDR3 length is 15 residues. Trimming stripped 4 bases from V and 6 bases from J, with 16 bases between. In DNA, the CDR3 is TGTGCCAGCAGTTCAGCTAGGAGGAGATTCAATGAGCAGTTCTTC. Amino acids: CASSSARRRFNEQFF. The whole variable domain, filled in from reference TRBV28 and TRBJ2-1, reads DVKVTQSSRYLVKRTGEKVFLECVQDMDHENMFWYRQDPGLGLRLIYFSYDVKMKEKGDIPEGYSVSREKKERFSLILESASTNQTSMYLCASSSARRRFNEQFFGPGTRLTVL.

V usage is TRBV7-3 and J usage is TRBJ2-3, with D possibly matching TRBD2 (6 bases). V was pared by 4 bases and J by 0 bases, with 11 bases between. Germline CDR1 and CDR2: SGHTA and FQGTGA. There are 15 residues in the CDR3. The CDR3 nucleotides are TGTGCCAGCAGCTCGGGACTGAGAAGCACAGATACGCAGTATTTT. Its protein product is CASSSGLRSTDTQYF.

This chain joins TRBV5-5 and TRBJ1-6; D unclear. The V end was cut by 1 base, the J end by 0 bases, with 5 bases between. The CDR3 runs 15 residues. Germline V gene lookup returns CDR1 SGHKS and CDR2 YYEKEE (reference sequence). The CDR3, as DNA: TGTGCCAGCAGCTTGAAGAGCTCCTATAATTCACCCCTCCACTTT. Its translation: CASSLKSSYNSPLHF.

This clone has only one observation. The chain employs TRBV28 and TRBJ1-5; no firm D call. The CDR3 is 16 residues long. Per the germline V gene, CDR1 is MDHEN and CDR2 is SYDVKM. Trimming cost V 4 bases and J 0 bases, with 13 bases left between them. In nucleotides, the CDR3 is TGTGCCAGCAGTTCCTTAACGGGAGATAGCAATCAGCCCCAGCATTTT. It codes for CASSSLTGDSNQPQHF.

The rearrangement joins TRBV30 to TRBJ1-1; TRBD1 might be the D (5 bases). The CDR3 runs 12 residues. Between the trimmed V and J ends, which lost 1 base and 7 bases, there was a span of 10 bases. The germline CDR1 and CDR2 sequences are GTSNPN and SVGIG (reference sequence). The CDR3 loop reads CAWSADRLEAFF. Here the CDR3 DNA reads TGTGCCTGGAGTGCTGACAGACTTGAAGCTTTCTTT.